One and the same sample provided the 2 T cell receptor beta chains below, sequenced in a study of T-cell reconstitution after alpha-beta-depleted transplantation in children. Unique molecular identifiers were incorporated when the TCRbeta library was constructed. TCRdb independently ran MiXCR on the PCR reads; one entry per CDR3 protein. Here the sample spans 250,000 to 400,000 distinct CDR3 sequences, roughly 21% being singletons. Sequenced here: PBMCs, mostly from graft donor cells, sampled 180 days after TCRalphabeta/CD19-depleted stem cell transplant. The receptors stem from a male patient between 10 and 17 years old who had a stem cell transplant for acute lymphoblastic leukemia, so the T cells may come from the graft donor.

The rearrangement links TRBV27 to TRBJ2-4; D not certain. Germline-derived CDR1 and CDR2 are MNHEY and SMNVEV (reference sequence). V lost 0 bases to trimming and J lost 0 bases, with 6 bases between them. The CDR3 is made up of 15 amino acids. This CDR3 is CASSLSTVAKNIQYF. In nucleotides, the CDR3 is TGTGCCAGCAGTTTATCCACGGTAGCCAAAAACATTCAGTACTTC.

The rearrangement joins TRBV4-1 to TRBJ1-5; D is perhaps TRBD1 (5 bases). Trimming cost V 3 bases and J 4 bases, with 13 bases left between them. The CDR3 sequence is 15 residues long. CDR1 MGHRA and CDR2 YSYEKL come from the germline V gene. CDR3 region: CASSHSIWGNQPQHF. The CDR3, as DNA: TGCGCCAGCAGCCACAGTATATGGGGGAATCAGCCCCAGCATTTT.